These T cell receptor beta chains were read from a single sample in a study of identifying expanded T cells in peripheral blood. Assay used: immunoSEQ multiplex PCR; TCRdb lists only in-frame clones, some missing. The sample has nearly 60,000 clones, around 90% seen once. What was sequenced was blood. The receptors derive from a person aged 18 to 75 in good health. The CDR3 runs from the conserved cysteine through the conserved F or W. A D gene is named only where the DNA matches it firmly.

j_gene | len | d_gene | v_gene | CDR3aa
TRBJ1-3 | 15 | NA | TRBV2 | CASRETESSGNTIYF
TRBJ2-5 | 14 | NA | TRBV6-6 | CASSYDAGTETQYF
TRBJ2-7 | 15 | NA | TRBV6-5 | CASSYPAGQSYEQYF
TRBJ1-2 | 13 | TRBD1 | TRBV7-2 | CASSSDLDRGYTF
TRBJ2-1 | 16 | TRBD2 | TRBV29-1 | CSVVWLAGVLSNEQFF
TRBJ2-7 | 14 | TRBD1 | TRBV30 | CAWSGTGGFHEQYF
TRBJ2-7 | 14 | NA | TRBV6-5 | CASRPPGAEREQYF
TRBJ2-3 | 16 | TRBD1 | TRBV7-6 | CASSPLGTGLQDTQYF
TRBJ1-6 | 12 | NA | TRBV19 | CASSIANSPLHF
TRBJ2-7 | 17 | NA | TRBV28 | CASSSPLSNPPPYEQYF
TRBJ2-7 | 15 | NA | TRBV5-5 | CASSLRIGAGVEQYF
TRBJ1-1 | 12 | NA | TRBV7-2 | CASSLEQPEAFF
TRBJ1-1 | 13 | TRBD1 | TRBV6-6 | CASRQTTGAEAFF
TRBJ1-1 | 16 | NA | TRBV5-4 | CASSLDRGKMNTEAFF
TRBJ2-1 | 17 | TRBD2 | TRBV5-1 | CASSPGLAGPSYNEQFF
TRBJ2-3 | 15 | NA | TRBV5-1 | CASSFSPGRRDTQYF
TRBJ2-1 | 12 | TRBD1 | TRBV5-4 | CASSTGTAEQFF
TRBJ2-2 | 17 | TRBD2 | TRBV28 | CASSSSIRTSRIGELFF
TRBJ1-6 | 12 | NA | TRBV14 | CASRDYNSPLHF
TRBJ2-7 | 15 | TRBD2 | TRBV23-1 | CASSQSTSGSYEQYF
TRBJ1-2 | 13 | TRBD1 | TRBV6-1 | CASSLDRDYGYTF
TRBJ1-1 | 15 | TRBD1 | TRBV5-6 | CASSRPTGMNTEAFF
TRBJ1-2 | 13 | TRBD1 | TRBV2 | CASSETGGGGYTF
TRBJ2-1 | 17 | NA | TRBV21-1 | CASSNRKRRGGPGEQFF
TRBJ1-1 | 12 | NA | TRBV5-4 | CASSLEYTEAFF
TRBJ2-7 | 15 | TRBD2 | TRBV7-2 | CASSLVSSGGNEQYF
TRBJ1-2 | 13 | NA | TRBV6-5 | CASSSQGDYGYTF
TRBJ1-3 | 16 | NA | TRBV2 | CASSPRETDSGNTIYF
TRBJ2-7 | 14 | NA | TRBV6-1 | CASSEGQESYEQYF
TRBJ2-7 | 13 | NA | TRBV5-1 | CASSLEGGNEQYF
TRBJ1-5 | 12 | NA | TRBV28 | CASSSGNQPQHF
TRBJ2-7 | 16 | TRBD1 | TRBV27 | CASSLPSRGPPYEQYF
TRBJ2-7 | 14 | NA | TRBV2 | CASNSGASGREQYF
TRBJ2-3 | 12 | NA | TRBV28 | CASSLRQDTQYF
TRBJ2-7 | 14 | TRBD1 | TRBV7-2 | CASSLTGTVYEQYF
TRBJ2-7 | 11 | NA | TRBV30 | CAWSAIYEQYF
TRBJ2-2 | 14 | NA | TRBV10-1 | CASSESSGTGELFF
TRBJ2-7 | 15 | TRBD1 | TRBV30 | CAWTAGQGTNYEQYF
TRBJ1-6 | 15 | NA | TRBV7-2 | CASSRADGNNSPLHF
TRBJ2-2 | 14 | TRBD1 | TRBV5-5 | CASSRDRAAGELFF
TRBJ2-1 | 14 | NA | TRBV7-2 | CASSLHKSVNEQFF
TRBJ2-3 | 13 | NA | TRBV25-1 | CASSEFLADTQYF
TRBJ2-3 | 13 | NA | TRBV11-3 | CASSLGRSDTQYF
TRBJ1-3 | 15 | NA | TRBV10-3 | CAISEDPNSGNTIYF
TRBJ1-1 | 12 | NA | TRBV6-6 | CASRLMNTEAFF
TRBJ2-5 | 15 | TRBD2 | TRBV9 | CASSVAGGREETQYF
TRBJ2-1 | 15 | TRBD2 | TRBV6-6 | CASTLAGEPYNEQFF
TRBJ1-2 | 16 | NA | TRBV7-2 | CASSLDLVSGGHGYTF
TRBJ2-1 | 18 | NA | TRBV4-1 | CASSRLTFIRDKNNEQFF
TRBJ1-2 | 15 | NA | TRBV19 | CASSPTRDTNYGYTF